Included here is one T cell receptor beta chain sequence, with context. Germline CDR1 and CDR2: MNHEY and SMNVEV (reference sequence). V gave up 3 bases and J gave up 4 bases, with 13 bases separating them. The CDR3 runs to 15 residues. The data derive from a study of control samples from healthy donors and cancer patients. Repertoires were generated with immunoSEQ multiplex PCR, while TCRdb's copy carries only in-frame clones and drops some. The sample has approximately 150,000 clones, roughly 86% seen once. The sequence derives from a man between 45 and 60 years old with head and neck cancer. The chain recombines TRBV27 with TRBJ2-1; D is undetermined. The material sequenced was PBMCs. CDR3 in amino acids: CASSLRLGGYNEQFF. The CDR3 DNA reads as TGTGCCAGCAGTTTGAGGCTTGGTGGGTACAATGAGCAGTTCTTC.